This T cell receptor (beta chain) originates from a study of shared clonotypes between healthy human individuals. Germline V CDR1 and CDR2: MDHEN, SYDVKM. The CDR3 has 15 residues. As defined, naive CD8 cells were CD45RO-negative and positively selected for CCR7, with terminally differentiated effector memory CD45RA+ cells excluded. All donors were Caucasian adults living in Nashville, Tennessee. Produced via immunoSEQ multiplex PCR; TCRdb's table is partial and in-frame only. The sample has approximately 2,200,000 clones, 85% to 95% seen once. A word on this clone: One junction end does not reproduce the germline sequence, and a read error may be involved.

The receptor's source is a man aged 18 to 35 in good health. Some clones in this sample may be carry-over from other donors' samples. Specimen: naive CD8+ T cells from PBMCs. The chain combines TRBV28 with TRBJ2-1; D may be TRBD1 (6 bases). The CDR3 bases are TGTGCCAGCAGTCCTACGGACAGACTATACAGTGAGCAGTTCTTC. This codes for CASSPTDRLYSEQFF.